This T cell receptor beta chain was sequenced for a study of blood T cell repertoires in COVID-19. The table came from immunoSEQ multiplex PCR; TCRdb's copy has only in-frame clones and leaves some out. The sample contains about 140,000 clones, 60% to 80% of which appear only once. There are 14 residues in the CDR3. Per germline, CDR1 SNHLY and CDR2 FYNNEI. V dropped 6 bases and J dropped 4; count of bases not matched to a gene: 5. This sequence joins TRBV2 and TRBJ1-2, with 10 bases fitting TRBD1. Material: PBMCs or T cells enriched from blood (not recorded which). The TCR comes from a woman between 50 and 59 years old who had recovered from COVID-19. The CDR3 here is CASRGQGLIYGYTF. The CDR3 region has the DNA TGTGCCAGCAGGGGACAGGGGTTGATCTATGGCTACACCTTC.